This T cell receptor (beta chain) was observed in a study of T cell repertoires in cytomegalovirus infection (dated by TCRdb to the late 2010s). As for the study more broadly: Peptide stimulations targeted recently identified HLA-C-restricted CMV epitopes, whose presentation resists viral immunomodulation, together with well-studied HLA-B-restricted epitopes. Donor HLA type was relevant to the analysis, because carriage of CMV infection together with the matching HLA type was indicated by public TCR beta signatures. Points the paper makes about the study in general: In both this cohort and an independent cohort of 350 or so donors, the cumulative frequency of public TCR beta family members distinguished carriers of CMV infection plus the relevant HLA type. The ex vivo response was dominated by HLA-C-restricted CMV-specific TCR beta clonotypes, and the single most frequent clonotype in two of eight donors was supplied by these HLA-C-restricted clonotypes.

Taken from the germline V gene (reference sequence), the CDR1 and CDR2 loops are MNHEY and SMNVEV. The CDR3, cysteine through phenylalanine, is 14 amino acids long. Only CDR3 DNA remains: 42 bases, in frame from the first base. The V end gives up 5 bases and the J end 8 bases, leaving 12 bases in the junction not matched to a gene. Note on this clonotype: Its recognized antigen is unknown. Nothing much larger sits one base from this clone, and base qualities are not available.

These reads were obtained on an Illumina HiSeq 1500. The raw public reads went through TCRdb reprocessing: fastp at Q25, MiXCR clone calling, in-frame beta chains kept. Rows with one shared CDR3 protein collapse into an entry with the most common genes and DNA. This sample is represented by around 800,000 distinct CDR3 sequences; 32% of them were singletons. The ten most abundant clones make up roughly 12% of the sample. The sample's treatment or condition label, in plain terms: in vitro stimulation with specific CMV peptide epitopes to enrich CMV-specific T cells. The sequence came from a human donor in good health (CMV status not recorded). Some clones in this sample may be carry-over from other donors' samples. The source material was cultured CD8+ T cells from PBMCs, sampled from culture after CMV antigen stimulation. Recombination linked TRBV27 to TRBJ2-7, with 7 junctional bases fitting TRBD1. In nucleotides, the sequence is TGTGCCAGCAGTCCCGGGACAGAGCTGTACAAGCAGTACTTC. It is translated as CASSPGTELYKQYF.